These T cell receptor beta chains were read from a single sample in a study of CD8+ T cells in alopecia areata. Here immunoSEQ multiplex PCR was the method, and the copy in TCRdb shows in-frame clones only, minus some. This sample has some 200,000 clones, with around 50% found just once. The material was CD8+ T cells sorted from blood, obtained at week 24, from a patient treated with tofacitinib. The origin of the receptors is a human donor with alopecia areata. The CDR3 runs from the conserved cysteine through the conserved F or W. The D gene is left open where the match is weak. The size entry is marked missing in some rows and otherwise reads once, few, many or a size class.

d_call,cdr3_length,j_call,v_call,clone_size,cdr3_aa,cdr3_nt
TRBD2,14,TRBJ2-1,TRBV29-1,few,CSVDQRGGRYEQFF,TGCAGCGTTGACCAGCGGGGGGGCAGGTATGAGCAGTTCTTC
NA,15,TRBJ1-2,TRBV19,few,CASSLSSGDGYGYTF,TGTGCCAGTAGTCTTTCTTCGGGGGATGGCTATGGCTACACCTTC
NA,14,TRBJ2-3,TRBV14,few,CASRRDSYTDTQYF,TGTGCCAGCAGGCGGGACAGCTACACAGATACGCAGTATTTT
NA,15,TRBJ1-4,TRBV30,NA,CAWSGEREFNEKLFF,TGTGCCTGGAGTGGGGAGAGAGAATTTAATGAAAAACTGTTTTTT
NA,12,TRBJ2-7,TRBV7-9,few,CASSLGTDEQYF,TGTGCCAGCAGCTTAGGGACAGACGAGCAGTACTTC
NA,13,TRBJ1-1,TRBV30,once,CAWRKTGNTEAFF,TGTGCCTGGAGGAAAACAGGGAACACTGAAGCTTTCTTT
NA,14,TRBJ2-1,TRBV6-6,NA,CASSSGVQGNEQFF,TGTGCCAGCAGCTCGGGGGTCCAGGGCAATGAGCAGTTCTTC
NA,11,TRBJ2-2,TRBV9,few,CASSSGPELFF,TGTGCCAGCAGCTCTGGTCCGGAGCTGTTTTTT
NA,11,TRBJ1-1,TRBV30,NA,CAGAGNTEAFF,TGTGCCGGGGCAGGGAACACTGAAGCTTTCTTT
TRBD1,18,TRBJ2-4,TRBV25-1,NA,CASSPPTGTGAVGNIQYF,TGTGCCAGCAGTCCCCCGACCGGGACAGGGGCCGTAGGGAACATTCAGTACTTC
NA,13,TRBJ2-7,TRBV7-2,once,CASSPTGTYEQYF,TGTGCCAGCAGCCCGACCGGCACCTACGAGCAGTACTTC
NA,13,TRBJ1-1,TRBV4-2,NA,CASKTAGNTEAFF,TGTGCCAGCAAAACGGCCGGGAACACTGAAGCTTTCTTT
NA,11,TRBJ1-2,TRBV7-9,NA,CASRKGVGYTF,TGTGCCAGCAGAAAGGGTGTTGGCTACACCTTC
NA,11,TRBJ1-2,TRBV29-1,NA,CSVEDGYGYTF,TGCAGCGTTGAGGACGGCTATGGCTACACCTTC
TRBD2,14,TRBJ2-1,TRBV6-5,NA,CASNTAGGRNEQFF,TGTGCCAGCAATACAGCGGGGGGCAGGAATGAGCAGTTCTTC
NA,15,TRBJ2-1,TRBV5-4,NA,CASSNGGRRGNEQFF,TGTGCCAGCAGCAACGGAGGGCGCAGGGGGAATGAGCAGTTCTTC
NA,13,TRBJ2-4,TRBV29-1,NA,CSVATPDSNIQYF,TGCAGCGTTGCGACCCCGGACTCGAACATTCAGTACTTC
NA,12,TRBJ2-1,TRBV7-9,NA,CASSLAIPEQFF,TGTGCCAGCAGCTTAGCCATTCCGGAGCAGTTCTTC
NA,12,TRBJ1-5,TRBV19,few,CASLGGNQPQHF,TGTGCCAGTTTGGGAGGCAATCAGCCCCAGCATTTT
NA,16,TRBJ1-2,TRBV12-2,few,CASRLLRDPNNYGYTF,TGTGCAAGTCGCTTGCTCCGGGACCCCAATAACTATGGCTACACCTTC
NA,13,TRBJ1-2,TRBV2,NA,CASTGRAAYGYTF,TGTGCCAGCACCGGTCGGGCGGCCTATGGCTACACCTTC
TRBD2,16,TRBJ2-7,TRBV7-9,few,CASSIGTSGDIYEQYF,TGTGCCAGCAGCATAGGGACTAGCGGGGATATCTACGAGCAGTACTTC
NA,13,TRBJ2-7,TRBV30,NA,CAWSSGVDPIGYF,TGTGCCTGGAGTTCAGGGGTAGATCCCATTGGGTACTTC
NA,12,TRBJ1-4,TRBV13,NA,CASSSDSEKLFF,TGTGCCAGCAGCTCGGACTCGGAAAAACTGTTTTTT
TRBD1,13,TRBJ2-1,TRBV6-5,NA,CASSYGTGSEQFF,TGTGCCAGCAGTTACGGGACAGGGAGTGAGCAGTTCTTC
NA,15,TRBJ2-4,TRBV2,NA,CASSESLASQNIQYF,TGTGCCAGCAGTGAATCCCTCGCGAGCCAAAACATTCAGTACTTC
TRBD1,15,TRBJ1-1,TRBV16,NA,CASSQPGQGATEAFF,TGTGCCAGCAGCCAGCCCGGACAGGGTGCCACTGAAGCTTTCTTT
TRBD1,14,TRBJ2-5,TRBV11-2,NA,CASSPTGNQETQYF,TGTGCCAGCAGCCCGACAGGGAACCAAGAGACCCAGTACTTC
NA,14,TRBJ2-7,TRBV6-5,NA,CASSYSGQVYEQYF,TGTGCCAGCAGTTACTCGGGGCAGGTCTACGAGCAGTACTTC
TRBD1,15,TRBJ1-1,TRBV6-5,NA,CASSLRTGGLTEAFF,TGTGCCAGCAGCTTAAGGACAGGGGGCTTGACTGAAGCTTTCTTT
TRBD1,14,TRBJ2-7,TRBV6-5,NA,CANSYSTGSYEQYF,TGTGCCAACAGTTACTCGACAGGGTCCTACGAGCAGTACTTC
TRBD1,13,TRBJ1-1,TRBV30,few,CAWSGTGLTEAFF,TGTGCCTGGAGTGGGACAGGGTTGACTGAAGCTTTCTTT
NA,12,TRBJ1-2,TRBV9,NA,CASSQGQDGYTF,TGTGCCAGCAGCCAGGGGCAGGATGGCTACACCTTC
NA,14,TRBJ1-2,TRBV6-5,NA,CASSNPGHNYGYTF,TGTGCCAGCAGTAACCCAGGCCACAACTATGGCTACACCTTC
NA,14,TRBJ1-1,TRBV7-6,NA,CASSLGGWNTEAFF,TGTGCCAGCAGCTTAGGTGGTTGGAACACTGAAGCTTTCTTT
NA,15,TRBJ2-5,TRBV7-8,NA,CASSLELSRGETQYF,TGTGCCAGCAGCTTAGAGTTATCGAGAGGGGAGACCCAGTACTTC
NA,14,TRBJ2-5,TRBV6-5,NA,CASSYEGGEETQYF,TGTGCCAGCAGTTACGAGGGCGGAGAAGAGACCCAGTACTTC
NA,16,TRBJ1-2,TRBV6-5,NA,CASSYSMANRVYGYTF,TGTGCCAGCAGTTACTCGATGGCGAACCGGGTCTATGGCTACACCTTC
TRBD2,15,TRBJ2-5,TRBV9,NA,CASSVVAGVQETQYF,TGTGCCAGCAGCGTAGTGGCGGGGGTACAAGAGACCCAGTACTTC
NA,15,TRBJ2-1,TRBV27,NA,CASSPTGLMIDEQFF,TGTGCCAGCAGTCCTACGGGACTGATGATCGATGAGCAGTTCTTC
NA,14,TRBJ2-2,TRBV25-1,NA,CASSEWTDTGELFF,TGTGCCAGCAGTGAATGGACGGACACCGGGGAGCTGTTTTTT
NA,12,TRBJ2-5,TRBV7-3,NA,CASRDSQETQYF,TGTGCCAGCAGGGACAGTCAAGAGACCCAGTACTTC
TRBD2,14,TRBJ2-3,TRBV30,once,CAWSPSSGGDTQYF,TGTGCCTGGAGTCCTTCTAGCGGCGGCGATACGCAGTATTTT
NA,13,TRBJ1-6,TRBV29-1,NA,CSVVVGDDSPLHF,TGCAGCGTTGTTGTGGGAGATGATTCACCCCTCCACTTT
NA,15,TRBJ2-4,TRBV4-1,NA,CASSQDVGAGNIQYF,TGCGCCAGCAGCCAAGATGTAGGGGCAGGGAACATTCAGTACTTC
NA,16,TRBJ1-5,TRBV4-1,NA,CASSQEPRDSNQPQHF,TGCGCCAGCAGCCAAGAACCCCGGGACAGCAATCAGCCCCAGCATTTT
TRBD1,14,TRBJ2-7,TRBV27,NA,CASSPGTGKYEQYF,TGTGCCAGCAGTCCCGGGACAGGGAAGTACGAGCAGTACTTC
NA,16,TRBJ2-7,TRBV29-1,NA,CSVAAITRQNSYEQYF,TGCAGCGTTGCCGCCATAACAAGACAGAACTCCTACGAGCAGTACTTC
NA,12,TRBJ1-1,TRBV25-1,once,CASSGFPPEAFF,TGTGCCAGCAGTGGGTTTCCCCCCGAAGCTTTCTTT
TRBD2,14,TRBJ2-7,TRBV5-6,NA,CASSWGTSSYEQYF,TGTGCCAGCAGCTGGGGGACTAGCTCGTACGAGCAGTACTTC
NA,13,TRBJ1-1,TRBV29-1,NA,CSGYTGMNTEAFF,TGCAGCGGATACACAGGAATGAACACTGAAGCTTTCTTT
NA,15,TRBJ2-7,TRBV7-9,few,CASSLGHQPPYEQYF,TGTGCCAGCAGCTTAGGACACCAACCTCCCTACGAGCAGTACTTC
NA,14,TRBJ1-2,TRBV9,NA,CASSSPGDVYGYTF,TGTGCCAGCAGCTCTCCGGGGGACGTATATGGCTACACCTTC
NA,15,TRBJ1-2,TRBV2,once,CASSEAGGLAYGYTF,TGTGCCAGCAGTGAAGCGGGAGGGTTGGCCTATGGCTACACCTTC
NA,12,TRBJ2-1,TRBV2,NA,CASSEWGDEQFF,TGTGCCAGCAGTGAATGGGGGGATGAGCAGTTCTTC